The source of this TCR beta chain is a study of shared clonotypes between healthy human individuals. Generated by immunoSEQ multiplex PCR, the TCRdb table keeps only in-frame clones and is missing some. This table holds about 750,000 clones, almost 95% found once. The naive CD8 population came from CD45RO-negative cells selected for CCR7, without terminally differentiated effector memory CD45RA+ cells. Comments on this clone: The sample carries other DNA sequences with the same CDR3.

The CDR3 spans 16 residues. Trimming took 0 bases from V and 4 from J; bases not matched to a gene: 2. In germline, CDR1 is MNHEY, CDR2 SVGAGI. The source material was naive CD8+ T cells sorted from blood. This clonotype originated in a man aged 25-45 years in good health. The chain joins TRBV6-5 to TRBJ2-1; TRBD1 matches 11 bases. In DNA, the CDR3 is TGTGCCAGCAGTTACTCGGGGACAGGGGGTTACAATGAGCAGTTCTTC. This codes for CASSYSGTGGYNEQFF.